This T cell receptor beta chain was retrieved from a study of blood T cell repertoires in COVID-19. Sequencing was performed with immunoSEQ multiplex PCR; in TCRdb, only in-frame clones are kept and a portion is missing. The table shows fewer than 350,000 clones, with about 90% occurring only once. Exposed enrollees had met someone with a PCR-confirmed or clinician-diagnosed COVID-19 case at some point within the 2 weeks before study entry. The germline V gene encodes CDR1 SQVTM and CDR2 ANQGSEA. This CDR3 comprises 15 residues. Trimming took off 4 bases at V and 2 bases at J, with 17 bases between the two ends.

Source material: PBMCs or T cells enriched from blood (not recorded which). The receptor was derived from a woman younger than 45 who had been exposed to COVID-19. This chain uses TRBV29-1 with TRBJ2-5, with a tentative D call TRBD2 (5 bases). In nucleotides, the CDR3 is TGCAGCGTTGCTTATGGGAACGGCGGGCAAGAGACCCAGTACTTC. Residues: CSVAYGNGGQETQYF.